The entry that follows covers one T cell receptor (beta chain) sequence. Methods used by the authors: Reference gene primer amplification gave estimated nucleated cell counts. Data came from immunoSEQ multiplex PCR; TCRdb stores just in-frame clones and leaves some out. Clonal size and the V and J genes are those of that table, whereas D and trimming came from the DNA. The sample includes 150,000 to 200,000 clones, roughly 79% seen only once; the top ten take around 24%. The data originate from a study of blood T cell repertoires in COVID-19. Across the whole study: Specimens from acute and convalescent COVID-19 originated in the United States, Italy and Spain.

The ends were cut back, 5 bases at V and 3 bases at J, with 14 bases in the middle. The CDR3 runs 15 residues. Sequenced material: peripheral blood. This TCR was recovered from a woman aged 70-85 years with acute or convalescent COVID-19. The rearrangement links TRBV23-1 to TRBJ1-5; no firm D call. TRBV23-1 belongs to the ORF category, with a function that is uncertain. The CDR3 DNA is TGCGCCAGCAGTGGAGGAGGCCCCTACAATCAGCCCCAGCATTTT. Protein: CASSGGGPYNQPQHF.